What follows are 13 T cell receptor beta chains derived from one specimen sequenced in a study of blood T cell repertoires in COVID-19. Here immunoSEQ multiplex PCR was the method, and the copy in TCRdb shows in-frame clones only, minus some. This repertoire shows about 46,000 clones, 80% to 90% found once; its top ten account for about 15%. What was sequenced was peripheral blood. These receptors were collected from a human donor in a cohort sampled during active COVID-19. The donor label of this sample is uncertain.

The V call is TRBV19, the J call TRBJ1-2; TRBD1 is a possible D gene (5 bases). Germline V lookup: CDR1 LNHDA, CDR2 SQIVND (reference sequence). The CDR3 length is 14 residues. V lost 3 bases, J lost 10 bases, and 18 bases lay in between. CDR3 DNA sequence: TGTGCCAGTAGTATTCGAGGTCCAGGGCCGTCCTACACCTTC. Its translation: CASSIRGPGPSYTF.

A single count supports this clone. Other DNA variants within this sample encode the same CDR3. V is TRBV19 and J is TRBJ1-2, with TRBD1 matching 9 bases. Looked up from germline, CDR1 is LNHDA and CDR2 is SQIVND (reference sequence). Losses at the gene ends were 9 bases for V and 8 bases for J; bases not matched to a gene: 10. This CDR3 is 13 amino acids long. DNA of the CDR3: TGTGCCAGCGGGACAGGGAGTTTGGGGGGCTACACCTTC. Translating it yields CASGTGSLGGYTF.

V is TRBV9 and J is TRBJ1-2; D is unclear. The V and J ends lost 6 bases and 1 base respectively, with 13 bases between them. CDR3 length: 14 residues. The germline gives CDR1 SGDLS, CDR2 YYNGEE. The CDR3 sequence is CASTPSGINYGYTF. The CDR3 DNA reads TGTGCCAGCACTCCCTCCGGTATTAACTATGGCTACACCTTC. Supplemented by reference TRBV9 and TRBJ1-2, the full variable domain reads DSGVTQTPKHLITATGQRVTLRCSPRSGDLSVYWYQQSLDQGLQFLIQYYNGEERAKGNILERFSAQQFPDLHSELNLSSLELGDSALYFCASTPSGINYGYTFGSGTRLTVV.

The chain links TRBV5-8 to TRBJ2-1; D perhaps matches TRBD2 (5 bases). The V gene's germline CDR1 is SGHTS and CDR2 YDEGEE. CDR3 size: 14 residues. Trimming pared 7 bases from V and 0 bases from J, leaving 11 bases between. The CDR3 reads CASSRGLSYNEQFF. The CDR3 DNA sequence: TGTGCCAGCTCAAGAGGGCTCTCCTACAATGAGCAGTTCTTC.

This chain links TRBV6-6 with TRBJ1-2, with a weak D call TRBD1 (6 bases). The germline V and J ends were trimmed by 6 bases and 3 bases, with 17 bases remaining between them. Germline assignment: CDR1 MNHNY and CDR2 SVGAGI (reference sequence). The CDR3 is 15 residues long. CDR3 sequence reads: CASRNDGRGDYGYTF. The CDR3 DNA reads TGTGCCAGCAGAAACGATGGCAGGGGAGACTATGGCTACACCTTC.

The V gene is TRBV5-4, the J gene TRBJ2-2; a possible D gene is TRBD2 (6 bases). V lost 4 bases to trimming and J lost 5 bases, with 24 bases between them. This CDR3 contains 18 residues. CDR1 and CDR2 (germline): SGHNT, YYREEE (reference sequence). The DNA of the CDR3 is TGTGCCAGCAGCCCCCGGGGGTACAATCTCGGAGGGACCGGGGAGCTGTTTTTT. Amino acids: CASSPRGYNLGGTGELFF.

This clone occurred once. The rearrangement links TRBV4-2 to TRBJ2-6; perhaps TRBD2 as D (5 bases). CDR1 and CDR2 from the germline V gene are LGHNA and YNFKEQ. The CDR3 has 17 amino acids. Between the trimmed V and J ends, which lost 0 bases and 4 bases, there was a span of 13 bases. Written as DNA, the CDR3 is TGTGCCAGCAGCCAAGAAGTCAGCGGACCCGGGGCCAACGTCCTGACTTTC. It codes for CASSQEVSGPGANVLTF.

The genes are TRBV5-5 and TRBJ1-6, with unresolved D. This CDR3 spans 14 amino acids. Germline V gene data show CDR1 as SGHKS and CDR2 as YYEKEE (reference sequence). The germline V and J ends were trimmed by 6 bases and 8 bases, with 15 bases remaining between them. In DNA, the CDR3 is TGTGCCAGCACCCTCCTACCTCCCTATTCACCCCTCCACTTT. Protein product: CASTLLPPYSPLHF.

The table lists this clone with a count of one. The V gene is TRBV7-2, the J gene TRBJ2-2; 7 bases agree with TRBD2. The V gene's germline CDR1 is SGHTA and CDR2 FQGNSA. V lost 2 bases, J lost 2 bases, and 5 bases stayed unmatched. The CDR3 has 16 residues. The CDR3 DNA sequence: TGTGCCAGCAGCTTACGGGCTAGCGGAAACACCGGGGAGCTGTTTTTT. Its protein product is CASSLRASGNTGELFF.

V gene TRBV3-1 (or the pseudogene TRBV3-2) combines with J gene TRBJ1-4; D gene unclear. CDR1 and CDR2 (germline): LGHDT, YNNKEL (reference sequence). Trimming shortened V by 0 bases and J by 8 bases, and 13 bases separated the two germline ends. This CDR3 contains 15 residues. CDR3 coding DNA: TGTGCCAGCAGCCAAGATCGAGGAGGATCCGAAAAACTGTTTTTT. The encoded protein is CASSQDRGGSEKLFF.

The rearrangement joins TRBV6-1 to TRBJ2-3; 11 bases map to TRBD2. Trimming removed 2 bases from V and 4 bases from J; junction bases left unmatched: 11. The CDR3 loop spans 18 amino acids. Germline V gene data show CDR1 as MNHNS and CDR2 as SASEGT. CDR3 DNA sequence: TGTGCCAGCAGTGAATACAGCCTAGCGGGGGGTCGATCAGATACGCAGTATTTT. It specifies CASSEYSLAGGRSDTQYF.

The gene calls are TRBV9 and TRBJ2-5, with 9 positions matching TRBD2. This CDR3 is built from 18 residues. The germline gives CDR1 SGDLS, CDR2 YYNGEE. V shed 0 bases and J 3 bases; nucleotides not matched to a gene: 12. The CDR3 region is CASSVALSSGGLKETQYF. Written as DNA, the CDR3 is TGTGCCAGCAGCGTAGCCCTGAGTAGCGGGGGTCTGAAAGAGACCCAGTACTTC.

The gene calls are TRBV15 and TRBJ2-5, with TRBD2 identical over 10 bases. V dropped 7 bases and J dropped 2; count of bases not matched to a gene: 13. The CDR3 covers 17 residues. Germline values: CDR1 LNHNV, CDR2 YYDKDF (reference sequence). The CDR3 sequence is CATTNNGKAGGQETQYF. The CDR3 region has the DNA TGTGCCACCACAAATAACGGAAAAGCGGGGGGGCAAGAGACCCAGTACTTC.